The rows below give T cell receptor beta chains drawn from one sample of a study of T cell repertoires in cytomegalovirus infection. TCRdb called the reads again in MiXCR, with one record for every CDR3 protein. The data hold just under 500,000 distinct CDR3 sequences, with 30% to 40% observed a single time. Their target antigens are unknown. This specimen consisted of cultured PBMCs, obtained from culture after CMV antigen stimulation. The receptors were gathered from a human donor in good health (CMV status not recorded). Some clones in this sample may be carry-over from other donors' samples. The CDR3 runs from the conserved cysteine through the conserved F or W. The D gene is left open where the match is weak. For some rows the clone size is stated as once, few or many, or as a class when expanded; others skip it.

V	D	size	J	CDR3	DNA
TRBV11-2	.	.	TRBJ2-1	CASSLDIAGRDEQFF	TGTGCCAGCAGCTTAGATATAGCAGGGCGGGATGAGCAGTTCTTC
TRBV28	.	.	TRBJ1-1	CASSFGGRGTEAFF	TGTGCCAGCAGTTTCGGGGGCCGCGGCACTGAAGCTTTCTTT
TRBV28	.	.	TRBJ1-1	CASSSYAVNTEAFF	TGTGCCAGCAGCTCATACGCGGTGAACACTGAAGCTTTCTTT
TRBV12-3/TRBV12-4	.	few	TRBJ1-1	CASRRDTLGTEAFF	TGTGCCAGCAGAAGGGACACCTTGGGCACTGAAGCTTTCTTT
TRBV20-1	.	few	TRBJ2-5	CSAVIGGGETQYF	TGCAGTGCGGTGATAGGGGGAGGGGAGACCCAGTACTTC
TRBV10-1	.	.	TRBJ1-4	CASSETGPNEKLFF	TGCGCCAGCAGTGAGACAGGACCGAATGAAAAACTGTTTTTT
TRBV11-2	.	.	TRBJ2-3	CASSLRGWTEFTDTQYF	TGTGCCAGCAGCTTAAGGGGGTGGACGGAATTCACAGATACGCAGTATTTT
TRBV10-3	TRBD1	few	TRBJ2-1	CAIRDRVGIGEQFF	TGTGCCATCAGAGACAGGGTTGGGATCGGTGAGCAGTTCTTC
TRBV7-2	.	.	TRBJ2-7	CASSSTASYEQYF	TGTGCCAGCAGCTCGACGGCCTCCTACGAGCAGTACTTC
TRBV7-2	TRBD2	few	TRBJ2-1	CASSHPGGGYNEQFF	TGTGCCAGCAGCCACCCGGGCGGGGGCTACAATGAGCAGTTCTTC
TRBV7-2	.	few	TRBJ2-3	CASSLVRADTQYF	TGTGCCAGCAGCTTAGTAAGGGCAGATACGCAGTATTTT
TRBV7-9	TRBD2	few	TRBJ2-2	CASSLAGTSGHAWAGELFF	TGTGCCAGCAGCTTAGCGGGGACTAGCGGACACGCCTGGGCCGGGGAGCTGTTTTTT
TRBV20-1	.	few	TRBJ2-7	CSARDRLGSTSRTYEQYF	TGCAGTGCTAGAGATCGCTTGGGGAGCACTAGCAGGACCTACGAGCAGTACTTC
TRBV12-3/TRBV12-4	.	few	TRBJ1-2	CASSPTGKDGYTF	TGTGCCAGCAGCCCCACAGGGAAGGATGGCTACACCTTC
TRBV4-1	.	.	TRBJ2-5	CASSHLGRGQKKETQYF	TGCGCCAGCAGCCACCTCGGGAGGGGACAGAAGAAAGAGACCCAGTACTTC
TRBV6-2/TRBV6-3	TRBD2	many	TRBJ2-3	CASRRLLAGEEYF	TGTGCCAGCAGAAGGCTACTAGCGGGAGAGGAGTATTTT
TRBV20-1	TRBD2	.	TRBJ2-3	CSPQLAGNTDTQYF	TGCAGTCCCCAACTAGCGGGAAACACAGATACGCAGTATTTT
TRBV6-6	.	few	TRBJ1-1	CASSYRNFEGNTEAFF	TGTGCCAGCAGTTACCGTAACTTTGAAGGGAACACTGAAGCTTTCTTT
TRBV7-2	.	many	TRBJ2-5	CASSFGSDGTQYF	TGTGCCAGCAGCTTCGGGTCTGATGGGACCCAGTACTTC
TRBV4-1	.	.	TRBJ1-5	CASSQDAGSKKPQHF	TGCGCCAGCAGCCAAGATGCCGGGTCTAAAAAGCCCCAGCATTTT
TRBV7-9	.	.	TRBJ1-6	CASSTPGPENSPLHF	TGTGCCAGCAGCACACCGGGTCCAGAGAATTCACCCCTCCACTTT
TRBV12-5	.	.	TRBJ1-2	CASGPGQGGYTF	TGTGCTAGTGGTCCCGGACAAGGTGGCTACACCTTC
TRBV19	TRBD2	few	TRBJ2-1	CASSMSRGGNTFYNEQFF	TGTGCCAGTAGTATGTCCCGGGGGGGCAACACATTCTACAATGAGCAGTTCTTC
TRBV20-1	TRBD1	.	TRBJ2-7	CSATPRGREQYF	TGCAGTGCAACCCCGAGGGGGCGGGAGCAGTACTTC
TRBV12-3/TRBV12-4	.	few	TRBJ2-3	CASSPRASGGPDTQYF	TGTGCCAGCAGTCCCAGGGCCAGCGGAGGGCCAGATACGCAGTATTTT
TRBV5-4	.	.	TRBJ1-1	CASSWAPNTEAFF	TGTGCCAGCAGCTGGGCACCGAACACTGAAGCTTTCTTT
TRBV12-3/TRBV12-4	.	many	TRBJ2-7	CASSLTGLSSYEQYF	TGTGCCAGCAGTTTGACAGGTCTCTCCTCCTACGAGCAGTACTTC
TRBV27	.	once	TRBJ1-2	CASSFGNRNGYTF	TGTGCCAGCAGTTTCGGGAATCGGAATGGCTACACCTTC
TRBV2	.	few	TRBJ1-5	CASSEGGRRTNQPQHF	TGTGCCAGCAGTGAAGGGGGGAGGCGTACTAATCAGCCCCAGCATTTT
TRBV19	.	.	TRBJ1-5	CASSIESGRDQPQHF	TGTGCCAGTAGTATAGAGTCCGGCAGGGATCAGCCCCAGCATTTT